This TCR beta chain came from a study of T cell changes during pregnancy in multiple sclerosis. CDR1 is SGHRS and CDR2 is YFSETQ in the germline V gene. The CDR3 consists of 17 residues. With 4 bases clipped from V and 0 bases from J, the junction kept 8 bases outside the gene matches. This clone has just one count. The protocol was immunoSEQ multiplex PCR, while the TCRdb copy is restricted to in-frame clones and leaves out a portion. Of over 55,000 clones listed, roughly 90% are singletons. The sample in question was peripheral blood, obtained in the first trimester of pregnancy. The rearrangement joins TRBV5-1 to TRBJ1-1; 11 bases align to TRBD1. The TCR was taken from a female donor with multiple sclerosis, enrolled in a pregnancy study. In nucleotides, the CDR3 is TGCGCCAGCAGCCCCAGGACAGGGGGCGGCATGAACACTGAAGCTTTCTTT. Protein sequence: CASSPRTGGGMNTEAFF.